This section outlines one TCR beta chain sequence together with its context. Its target is unknown. For a library built for alpha chains, this beta chain is a stray read; little rests on its size. Regarding time point: sample taken at primary tumor resection. Unsorted tumor, nontumor lung tissue or cryopreserved PBMC supplied the whole RNA. TCRdb fed the 5' RACE reads into MiXCR, producing one record per CDR3 protein. The sample lists approximately 2,200 distinct CDR3 sequences, over 20% occurring once. Germline V gene lookup returns CDR1 MDHEN and CDR2 SYDVKM. This CDR3 is 13 amino acids long. The V gene lost 6 bases and the J gene lost 7 bases, with 16 bases spanning the gap. This sample stems from a study of spatial heterogeneity in lung cancer. Study results and caveats: Tumor mutation count correlated with how many alpha and beta TCRs expanded intratumorally. Beta chains had roughly 14% coverage of tumor T cells, and alpha chains had around 7%.

The chain links TRBV28 to TRBJ2-7; perhaps TRBD1 as D (5 bases). The sequence was collected from a male donor with early-stage non-small cell lung cancer. Sequences were derived from lung tumor tissue, sampled at surgery. CDR3 sequence (DNA): TGTGCCAGCAGAATCCCCGCAGGGCGGGAGCAGTACTTC. This gives the protein CASRIPAGREQYF.